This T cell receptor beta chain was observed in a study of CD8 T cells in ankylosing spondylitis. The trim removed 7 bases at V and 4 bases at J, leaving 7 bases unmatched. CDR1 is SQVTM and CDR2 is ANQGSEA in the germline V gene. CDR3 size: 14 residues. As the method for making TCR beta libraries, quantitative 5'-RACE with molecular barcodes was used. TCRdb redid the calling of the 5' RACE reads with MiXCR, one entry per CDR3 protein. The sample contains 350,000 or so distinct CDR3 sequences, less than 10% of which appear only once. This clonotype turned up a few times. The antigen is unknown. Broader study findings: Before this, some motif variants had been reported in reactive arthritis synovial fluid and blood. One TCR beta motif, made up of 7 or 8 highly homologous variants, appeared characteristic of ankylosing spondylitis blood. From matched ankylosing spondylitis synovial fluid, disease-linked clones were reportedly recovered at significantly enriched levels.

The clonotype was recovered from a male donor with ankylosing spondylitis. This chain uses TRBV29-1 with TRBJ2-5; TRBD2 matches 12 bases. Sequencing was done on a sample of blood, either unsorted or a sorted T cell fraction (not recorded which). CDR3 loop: CSGATSGSGETQYF. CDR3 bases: TGCAGCGGTGCGACTAGCGGGAGTGGAGAGACCCAGTACTTC.